This TCR beta chain was documented in a study of cytomegalovirus exposure and HLA in healthy donors. Primers for the PCR totalled 60 Vbeta and 13 Jbeta. Assay: immunoSEQ multiplex PCR; the TCRdb copy retains only in-frame clones and omits some. The table has about 150,000 clones, around 78% seen once. There are a few counts of this clone. Its antigen is unknown. Study-level results: An analysis that came later showed most CMV-associated TCR beta chains appearing HLA-restricted.

J gave up 7 bases and V 2 bases, and 7 bases lay outside the gene matches. Germline V gene lookup returns CDR1 MNHNY and CDR2 SVGAGI (reference sequence). CDR3 length: 14 residues. The chain carries TRBV6-6 and TRBJ1-2, with 7 bases fitting TRBD1. The sequence derives from a woman in her fifties or sixties in good health and CMV-seropositive. Sequencing was done on a sample of PBMCs. CDR3 in DNA: TGTGCCAGCAGTTACCCCCAGGGGGTCAGTGGCTACACCTTC. It codes for CASSYPQGVSGYTF.